The clone carrying this TCR beta chain was observed a few times. Produced via immunoSEQ multiplex PCR; TCRdb's table is partial and in-frame only. The sample records roughly 550,000 clones, around 82% being singletons. This sample stems from a study of shared T cell receptors in the human thymus. Trimming shortened V by 5 bases and J by 0 bases, and 20 bases separated the two germline ends. The CDR3 runs to 18 residues. CDR1 and CDR2 from the germline V gene are MDHEN and SYDVKM. These same records also appear under a second study, on human thymus T cells. That work states: The thymus was resected at corrective cardiac surgery. Gene usage (both V and J) appeared biased in thymic and blood repertoires.

The V call is TRBV28, the J call TRBJ1-3, with TRBD1 as a possible D gene (6 bases). Sequences were obtained from thymocytes. This TCR derives from a boy under two years old with a congenital heart defect. CDR3 in amino acids: CASSPTHQGSPSGNTIYF. CDR3 in DNA: TGTGCCAGCAGTCCGACCCACCAGGGGTCCCCCTCTGGAAACACCATATATTTT.